This TCR beta chain was sequenced in a study of T-cell memory formation after mild COVID-19 (dated by TCRdb to about 2021). At the level of the whole study: TCR sequence clusters from the two donors were found to be largely donor specific. In two donors, T-cell clones that expanded and contracted after mild COVID-19 were followed by sequencing TCRalpha and TCRbeta repertoires longitudinally. The cohort was made up of two young adult volunteers, one female and one male, who were previously healthy.

What the research found in general, with its limitations: Contracting CD4+ clones were found mainly in CM and EM memory subsets, while CD8+ clones were enriched in EMRA. The study included only a couple of mild cases, and larger cohorts that include severe cases with pre-infection samples were judged to be necessary. Some responding clones were found in pre-infection memory, which suggests that pre-existing cross-reactive memory T cells took part in the SARS-CoV-2 response. Whether the second-wave clones peaking on day 37 were SARS-CoV-2 specific was not confirmed. Balanced CD4/CD8 phenotypes were observed for clones contracting from day 15 to 85, whereas a bias towards CD4+ was observed for a second wave of clones expanding from day 15 to 37.

PBMCs were isolated by Ficoll-Paque density gradient centrifugation. This clonotype was recorded at least ten times. Its antigen is not yet known. One base away there is no much larger clone; base qualities are not given. The instrument given in TCRdb is Illumina NovaSeq 6000. cDNA libraries for TCRalpha and TCRbeta were prepared by 5'RACE using constant-segment primers, with sample barcodes and unique molecular identifiers added. Trizol reagent was used to extract RNA from every sample. The libraries were amplified in two PCR steps, and the second step added a second sample barcode and Illumina TruSeq adapters. The libraries were sequenced on an Illumina NovaSeq using 2 x 150 bp paired-end reads. As for how the authors treated the data: The reads were demultiplexed and collapsed into UMI-guided consensus sequences using migec v1.2.7. Using mixcr v2.1.11, UMI consensuses were aligned to TRA and TRB V and J templates and then assembled into clonotypes. Clonotypes were classified as expanded or contracted when called significant by both edgeR and NoisET, with noise models trained on biological replicates. For edgeR calls, the cutoffs were a false discovery rate-adjusted p below 0.01 and a log2 fold-change threshold of 1. As an exploratory analysis of dynamics, PCA with hierarchical clustering was applied to max-normalized trajectories of the 1000 most abundant clonotypes. Separately sequenced CD4+ and CD8+ repertoires were used to assign the CD4 or CD8 phenotype of responding clones. TCRdb reworked the public reads: Q25 trimming with fastp, MiXCR clone assembly, productive beta chains retained. Rows with a matching CDR3 protein are joined into one entry that keeps the most common DNA and genes. The V and J calls follow TCRdb's processing rather than the paper's. The sample table contains around 250,000 distinct CDR3 sequences; only one count was recorded for roughly 15% of them. The top ten constitute 2% to 2.5% of the sample.

Sequences GTSNPN (CDR1) and SVGIG (CDR2) are obtained from the germline V gene (reference sequence). The CDR3 numbers 15 residues from cysteine through phenylalanine. CDR3 DNA is the only sequence kept; it has 45 bases, read in frame from the first base. The germline ends are 16 bases apart after V is trimmed by 3 bases and J by 1 base. The chain employs TRBV30 and TRBJ2-7; confidence is insufficient to name the D gene. The sample consisted of PBMCs or a T cell subset sorted from them (not recorded which). The source is an adult woman who had mild COVID-19 (a few samples of this study predate the infection). The sample titles of this study are shuffled in the database, so cell type and time point are left out; the donor was told from shared clones. The encoded CDR3 is CAWSRTSFRSYEQYF. The bases are TGTGCCTGGAGCCGCACGTCTTTCCGGTCCTACGAGCAGTACTTC.